Listed below are T cell receptor beta chains from one sample, sequenced in a study of T-cell memory formation after mild COVID-19. TCRdb re-called the 5' RACE reads through MiXCR, storing one row per CDR3 protein. The sample has approximately 400,000 distinct CDR3 sequences; over 15% are singletons. Sequenced material: PBMCs or a T cell subset sorted from them (not recorded which). These receptors were obtained from a man younger than 30 who had mild COVID-19 (a few samples of this study predate the infection). Cell type and time point are not known. Both conserved end residues are trimmed from each CDR3. A D gene is named only where the DNA matches it firmly.

V gene	CDR3 length	J gene	D gene	CDR3 protein
TRBV11-2	13	TRBJ2-7	TRBD2	ASSNPGLAIYEQY
TRBV6-2/TRBV6-3	14	TRBJ2-2	TRBD1	ASSYPGQAPSGELF
TRBV9	13	TRBJ2-1	NA	ASSVGGAGYNEQF
TRBV20-1	14	TRBJ2-5	TRBD2	SASTIAAGYQETQY
TRBV5-1	13	TRBJ1-6	NA	ASSLDGGRNSPLH
TRBV12-3/TRBV12-4	11	TRBJ1-2	TRBD1	ASNTGTGNGYT
TRBV24-1	13	TRBJ1-2	NA	ATSDLSRGGYGYT
TRBV29-1	11	TRBJ1-2	NA	SARSLANYGYT
TRBV4-1	12	TRBJ1-2	NA	ASSQEGQGSGYT
TRBV7-9	9	TRBJ2-2	NA	ASVDTGELF
TRBV24-1	11	TRBJ2-1	NA	ATSDSGVAEQF
TRBV5-1	12	TRBJ2-1	NA	ASSVAWGYNEQF
TRBV5-1	14	TRBJ1-4	TRBD1	ASSQNGQGDNEKLF
TRBV20-1	9	TRBJ1-1	NA	SATWETEAF
TRBV4-3	12	TRBJ2-5	NA	ASSLKGGVETQY
TRBV24-1	13	TRBJ1-5	NA	ATSKDTDSNQPQH
TRBV13	13	TRBJ2-4	TRBD2	ASSPQRGGGNIQY
TRBV5-5	12	TRBJ1-5	NA	ASSLGASKGPQH
TRBV12-3/TRBV12-4	12	TRBJ1-2	NA	ASTRTGAGYGYT
TRBV20-1	11	TRBJ1-2	TRBD1	SARAGQLYGYT
TRBV2	11	TRBJ1-2	NA	ASSEGTSYGYT
TRBV11-2	12	TRBJ2-1	NA	ASSLDSIYNEQF
TRBV7-9	12	TRBJ2-3	NA	ASSSDSSTDTQY
TRBV7-2	9	TRBJ2-5	NA	ASRLSKTQY
TRBV12-3/TRBV12-4	12	TRBJ1-5	TRBD1	ASTQTGGNQPQH
TRBV7-8	12	TRBJ2-5	NA	ASSPVRGVETQY
TRBV7-6	14	TRBJ2-3	TRBD2	ASSPWTSGESNTQY
TRBV29-1	13	TRBJ2-3	NA	SVVGRVASTDTQY
TRBV7-6	13	TRBJ1-2	NA	ASSLGGRSNYGYT